The T cell receptor (beta chain) described here comes from a study of radiation and T cells in renal cell carcinoma. The protocol was immunoSEQ multiplex PCR, while the TCRdb copy is restricted to in-frame clones and leaves out a portion. The table lists 120,000 or so clones, 81% of them singletons. The time point was: blood 2 weeks post-SBRT. Treatment defined: 15 Gy SBRT to primary tumor, nephrectomy 4 weeks later. This clone has a count of ten or more. Trimming left V 0 bases short and J 0 bases short, with 17 bases between. The CDR3 extends over 18 amino acids. CDR1 and CDR2 (germline): MGHRA, YSYEKL.

V is TRBV4-1 and J is TRBJ1-2, with a possible D match to TRBD1 (6 bases). The starting material was blood, obtained from a patient whose treatment included radiotherapy and nephrectomy. This TCR was sampled from a man aged 45-65 years with renal cell carcinoma. DNA for the CDR3: TGCGCCAGCAGCCAAGAGCGCGGGGGCCACGGGGCTAACTATGGCTACACCTTC. It specifies CASSQERGGHGANYGYTF.